The clone carrying this T cell receptor beta chain was detected only once. These data are taken from a study of blood T cell repertoires in COVID-19. Study-wide context: T cells, B-cell-depleted T cells, or PBMCs supplied cDNA or gDNA.

Repertoires were generated with immunoSEQ multiplex PCR, while TCRdb's copy carries only in-frame clones and drops some. The table shows 150,000 to 200,000 clones, with around 85% occurring only once. This receptor was obtained from a man in his sixties with acute or convalescent COVID-19. The sequenced sample consisted of peripheral blood.

The CDR3 here is CASSIRETGSTEAFF. CDR3 sequence (DNA): TGCGCCAGCAGCATCCGAGAGACAGGGAGCACTGAAGCTTTCTTT. The chain joins TRBV4-1 to TRBJ1-1; 7 nucleotides agree with TRBD1. Germline CDR1 MGHRA, CDR2 YSYEKL. The junction had 10 bases not matched to a gene; V was cut back by 5 bases and J by 4 bases. The CDR3 runs to 15 residues.